Listed here are 14 T cell receptor beta chains from one sample, sequenced in a study of cytotoxic CD8 clonotypes in ibrutinib-treated CLL. The repertoire was sequenced with immunoSEQ multiplex PCR; TCRdb's copy has only in-frame clones and lacks some. The sample lists roughly 130,000 clones; 80% to 95% were seen once. The sample was PBMCs, taken after 12 months of ibrutinib treatment. The receptors were gathered from a human donor with chronic lymphocytic leukemia.

The chain couples TRBV2 to TRBJ2-7, with 7 positions matching TRBD2. The length of the CDR3 is 15 residues. Germline V gives CDR1 SNHLY, CDR2 FYNNEI. The V and J ends lost 0 bases and 2 bases, in that order; junction bases with no gene match: 4. CDR3 sequence reads: CASSEARDYTYEQYF. CDR3 coding DNA: TGTGCCAGCAGTGAAGCCCGGGACTATACCTACGAGCAGTACTTC.

The DNA of the CDR3 is TGTGCCAGTAGTATAATGGAGACAGGGAGGAATGAGCAGTTCTTC. It is translated as CASSIMETGRNEQFF. J is TRBJ2-1 and V is TRBV19, with D perhaps matching TRBD1 (7 bases). The CDR3 runs 15 residues. The germline V gene encodes CDR1 LNHDA and CDR2 SQIVND (reference sequence). The V end lost 2 bases, the J end lost 7 bases, and 15 bases lay between the germline ends.

The chain has TRBV4-3 and TRBJ2-1; weak D call: TRBD2 (5 bases). The germline V gene encodes CDR1 LGHNA and CDR2 YSLEER. This CDR3 is built from 15 residues. Between the trimmed V and J ends, which lost 0 bases and 7 bases, there was a span of 13 bases. CDR3 residues: CASSQEFGLANEQFF. In nucleotides, the CDR3 is TGCGCCAGCAGCCAAGAATTCGGACTCGCGAATGAGCAGTTCTTC.

The table lists this clone with a count of one. This sequence joins TRBV19 and TRBJ2-3; D ambiguous. CDR1 and CDR2 from the germline V gene are LNHDA and SQIVND (reference sequence). This CDR3 contains 11 residues. V was trimmed by 7 bases and J by 3 bases, leaving 5 bases between them. The CDR3 here is CASMATDTQYF. CDR3 nucleotide sequence: TGTGCCAGTATGGCGACAGATACGCAGTATTTT.

The chain recombines TRBV28 with TRBJ2-7; 12 nucleotides match TRBD2. Germline values: CDR1 MDHEN, CDR2 SYDVKM. V shed 8 bases, J shed 7 bases, and the junction held 9 bases outside the gene matches. This CDR3 is 14 amino acids long. The CDR3 nucleotides read TGTGCCAGCCAAGCTAGCGGGAGGGCCATAGAGCAGTACTTC. Protein: CASQASGRAIEQYF.

The chain uses TRBV28 and TRBJ1-5, with D uncertain. The V gene lost 4 bases and the J gene lost 0 bases, with 10 bases spanning the gap. Looked up from germline, CDR1 is MDHEN and CDR2 is SYDVKM. The CDR3 spans 15 residues. The CDR3 sequence: CASSSPGSSNQPQHF. In DNA form, the CDR3 reads TGTGCCAGCAGTTCCCCGGGGTCTAGCAATCAGCCCCAGCATTTT.

V usage is TRBV7-8 and J usage is TRBJ1-1, with unresolved D. Germline V gene lookup returns CDR1 SGHVS and CDR2 FQNEAQ. This CDR3 has 13 amino acids. V lost 2 bases to trimming and J lost 1 base, with 5 bases between them. CDR3 loop: CASSLRENTEAFF. The CDR3 nucleotides are TGTGCCAGCAGCTTAAGGGAGAACACTGAAGCTTTCTTT.

The rearrangement joins TRBV10-3 to TRBJ2-1, with 12 bases matching TRBD1. From germline, CDR1 is ENHRY and CDR2 SYGVKD. Losses at the gene ends were 8 bases for V and 9 bases for J; bases not matched to a gene: 8. This CDR3 has 14 amino acids. CDR3 residues: CAIGGTGGLGEQFF. In DNA form, the CDR3 reads TGTGCCATCGGGGGGACAGGGGGCTTAGGTGAGCAGTTCTTC.

This sequence joins TRBV9 and TRBJ2-7; 12 nucleotides match TRBD2. The ends lost 0 bases at V and 4 bases at J; junction bases unmatched: 5. The CDR3 contains 16 residues. CDR1 SGDLS and CDR2 YYNGEE come from the germline V gene. The CDR3 reads CASSVAETSGRYEQYF. In nucleotides, the CDR3 is TGTGCCAGCAGCGTAGCTGAGACTAGCGGGAGATACGAGCAGTACTTC. Together with reference TRBV9 and TRBJ2-7, the CDR3 gives the full variable domain: DSGVTQTPKHLITATGQRVTLRCSPRSGDLSVYWYQQSLDQGLQFLIQYYNGEERAKGNILERFSAQQFPDLHSELNLSSLELGDSALYFCASSVAETSGRYEQYFGPGTRLTVT.

V usage is TRBV27 and J usage is TRBJ1-5; D ambiguous. The V gene's germline CDR1 is MNHEY and CDR2 SMNVEV (reference sequence). The CDR3 has 15 residues. The V end lost 8 bases, the J end lost 7 bases, and 21 bases lay between the germline ends. The DNA for the CDR3 is TGTGCCAGCGGCGCGGGAAACATCGTATACCAGCCCCAGCATTTT. Translation gives CASGAGNIVYQPQHF.

The rearrangement links TRBV9 to TRBJ2-1; no definite D call. V was clipped by 3 bases and J by 0 bases, with 13 bases between them. The germline CDR1 and CDR2 sequences are SGDLS and YYNGEE. The CDR3 runs to 16 residues. The CDR3 sequence: CASSGASGNSYNEQFF. Written as DNA, the CDR3 is TGTGCCAGCAGCGGGGCTTCGGGCAACTCCTACAATGAGCAGTTCTTC.

The chain employs TRBV11-2 and TRBJ2-7; D not certain. The CDR3 has 14 amino acids. From germline, CDR1 is SGHAT and CDR2 FQNNGV. V lost 5 bases, J lost 2 bases, and 13 bases lay in between. This chain's CDR3 is CASSPRLTTYEQYF. The CDR3 bases are TGTGCCAGCAGCCCACGACTTACAACCTACGAGCAGTACTTC.

V usage is TRBV19 and J usage is TRBJ2-1; 10 nucleotides match TRBD1. The V gene end was trimmed by 3 bases and the J gene end by 0 bases; junction bases not matched to a gene: 11. The CDR3 loop spans 19 amino acids. The germline V gene has CDR1 LNHDA and CDR2 SQIVND (reference sequence). Written as DNA, the CDR3 is TGTGCCAGTAGTATCGCCGGGACAGGGGTCCCCAGCTCCTACAATGAGCAGTTCTTC. Translation gives CASSIAGTGVPSSYNEQFF.

The rearrangement uses TRBV27 and TRBJ2-7; D remains unclear. The CDR3 spans 12 residues. CDR1 is MNHEY and CDR2 is SMNVEV in the germline V gene (reference sequence). The V end lost 4 bases, the J end lost 7 bases, and 11 bases lay between the germline ends. Written as DNA, the CDR3 is TGTGCCAGCAGTTCCCCCGGGTGGGAGCAGTACTTC. It is translated as CASSSPGWEQYF.